Listed here is a single T cell receptor beta chain. What it recognizes is unknown. Other DNA sequences in the same sample also yield this CDR3. The sample is drawn from a study of shared clonotypes between healthy human individuals. General observations from the study: Collection of samples was limited to blood; tissue repertoires likely differ.

Sequenced by immunoSEQ multiplex PCR; TCRdb stores in-frame clones only, minus some. Of around 2.5 million clones listed, 90% to 95% are singletons. V lost 0 bases, J lost 8 bases, and 7 bases lay in between. Per germline, CDR1 MNHEY and CDR2 SVGAGI. The CDR3 is made up of 13 amino acids. Specimen: naive CD4+ T cells from PBMCs. Specified subset: CD45RA+ positively selected. This chain links TRBV6-5 with TRBJ1-4; D gene ambiguous. This TCR came from a man between 18 and 29 years old in good health. Some clones in this sample may be carry-over from other donors' samples. The CDR3 DNA is TGTGCCAGCAGTTACTCCGGGAACGAAAAACTGTTTTTT. Protein product: CASSYSGNEKLFF.